This TCR beta chain was observed in a study of cytomegalovirus exposure and HLA in healthy donors. Some clones are missing from TCRdb's copy, which holds only in-frame ones; the method was immunoSEQ multiplex PCR. Of 150,000 to 200,000 clones in the sample, more than 80% are singletons; the top ten hold under 7.5%. The CDR3 spans 15 residues. Looked up from germline, CDR1 is MNHNS and CDR2 is SASEGT. V was pared by 4 bases and J by 1 base, with 4 bases of the junction left unmatched. The specimen sequenced was PBMCs. The receptor was derived from a man aged 18 to 29 in good health and CMV-seropositive. V gene TRBV6-1 combines with J gene TRBJ2-1, with TRBD1 identical over 7 bases. This CDR3 reads CASSALQGSYNEQFF. In DNA form, the CDR3 reads TGTGCCAGCAGTGCACTACAGGGGTCCTACAATGAGCAGTTCTTC.